This TCR beta chain was sequenced for a study of T cell repertoires in cytomegalovirus infection. Study-level background: Selection of CMV epitopes for the study included recently identified HLA-C-restricted and well-studied HLA-B-restricted ones. Public TCR beta signatures were indicative of both CMV infection and a matching HLA type. Study-level results: In two of eight donors, the top clonotype was HLA-C-restricted CMV-specific. Carriers of CMV plus the relevant HLA were identified by cumulative public TCR beta family frequency.

One entry per CDR3 protein, called by TCRdb with MiXCR from the reads. The data hold 360,000 or so distinct CDR3 sequences, with about 35% observed a single time. A note on this clonotype: Its antigen is unidentified.

This CDR3 region has 14 residues. The germline V and J ends were trimmed by 6 bases and 4 bases, with 15 bases remaining between them. Germline lookup yields CDR1 MNHNS and CDR2 SASEGT. This chain uses TRBV6-1 with TRBJ1-1; a weak D match, TRBD1 (5 bases). This receptor was taken from a human donor in good health (CMV status not recorded). Some clones in this sample may be carry-over from other donors' samples. This material consisted of cultured PBMCs, taken from culture after CMV antigen stimulation. The CDR3 loop is CASRRGVSGTEAFF. CDR3 DNA: TGTGCCAGCAGAAGAGGGGTGTCGGGCACTGAAGCTTTCTTT.